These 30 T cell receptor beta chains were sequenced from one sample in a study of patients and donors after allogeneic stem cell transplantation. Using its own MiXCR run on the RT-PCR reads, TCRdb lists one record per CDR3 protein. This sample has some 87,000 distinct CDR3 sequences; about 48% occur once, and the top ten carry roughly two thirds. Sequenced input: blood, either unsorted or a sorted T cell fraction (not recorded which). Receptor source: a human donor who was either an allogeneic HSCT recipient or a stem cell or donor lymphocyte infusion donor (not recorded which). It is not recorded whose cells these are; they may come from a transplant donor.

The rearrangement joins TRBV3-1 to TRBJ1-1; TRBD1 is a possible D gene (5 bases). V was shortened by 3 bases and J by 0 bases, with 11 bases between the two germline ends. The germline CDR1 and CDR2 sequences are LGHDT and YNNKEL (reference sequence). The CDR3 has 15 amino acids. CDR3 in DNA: TGTGCCAGCAGCCAGACAGTGTTTATGAACACTGAAGCTTTCTTT. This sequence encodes CASSQTVFMNTEAFF.

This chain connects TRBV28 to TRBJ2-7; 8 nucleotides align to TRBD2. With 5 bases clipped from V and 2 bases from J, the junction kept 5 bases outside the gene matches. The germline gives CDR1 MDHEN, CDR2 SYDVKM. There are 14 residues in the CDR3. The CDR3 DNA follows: TGTGCCAGCAGTGTGACTAGCGTCACCTACGAGCAGTACTTC. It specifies CASSVTSVTYEQYF. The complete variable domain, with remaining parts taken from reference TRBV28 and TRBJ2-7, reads DVKVTQSSRYLVKRTGEKVFLECVQDMDHENMFWYRQDPGLGLRLIYFSYDVKMKEKGDIPEGYSVSREKKERFSLILESASTNQTSMYLCASSVTSVTYEQYFGPGTRLTVT.

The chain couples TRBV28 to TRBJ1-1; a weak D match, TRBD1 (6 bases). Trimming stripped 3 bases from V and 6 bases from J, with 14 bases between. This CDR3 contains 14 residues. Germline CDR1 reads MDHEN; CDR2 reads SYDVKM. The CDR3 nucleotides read TGTGCCAGCAGTTTGAACCCCGGACAGTCTGAAGCTTTCTTT. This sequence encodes CASSLNPGQSEAFF. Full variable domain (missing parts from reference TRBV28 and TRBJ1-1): DVKVTQSSRYLVKRTGEKVFLECVQDMDHENMFWYRQDPGLGLRLIYFSYDVKMKEKGDIPEGYSVSREKKERFSLILESASTNQTSMYLCASSLNPGQSEAFFGQGTRLTVV.

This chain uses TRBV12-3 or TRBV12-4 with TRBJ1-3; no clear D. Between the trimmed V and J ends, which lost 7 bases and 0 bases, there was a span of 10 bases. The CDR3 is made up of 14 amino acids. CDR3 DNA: TGTGCCAGCACTTTCTACGGCTCTGGAAACACCATATATTTT. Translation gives CASTFYGSGNTIYF.

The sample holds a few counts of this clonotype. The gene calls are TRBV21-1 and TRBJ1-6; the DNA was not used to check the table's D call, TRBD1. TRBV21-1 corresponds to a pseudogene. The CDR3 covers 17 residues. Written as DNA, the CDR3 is TGTGCCAGCAGCGAAAGATACCGGGACGTTCGATATTCACCCCTCCACTTT. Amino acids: CASSERYRDVRYSPLHF.

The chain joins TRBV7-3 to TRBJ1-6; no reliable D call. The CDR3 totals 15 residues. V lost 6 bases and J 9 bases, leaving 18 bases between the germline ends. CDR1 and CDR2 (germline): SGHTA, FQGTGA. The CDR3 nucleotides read TGTGCCAGCAGAATCGGTAAAAGGATCGTTTCACCCCTCCACTTT. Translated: CASRIGKRIVSPLHF.

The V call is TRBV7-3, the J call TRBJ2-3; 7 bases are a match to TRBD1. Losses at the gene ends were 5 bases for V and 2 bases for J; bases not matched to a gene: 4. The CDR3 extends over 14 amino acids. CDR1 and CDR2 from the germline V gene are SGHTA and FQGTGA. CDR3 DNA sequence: TGTGCCAGCAGCCCGGGACAGATCACAGATACGCAGTATTTT. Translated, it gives CASSPGQITDTQYF.

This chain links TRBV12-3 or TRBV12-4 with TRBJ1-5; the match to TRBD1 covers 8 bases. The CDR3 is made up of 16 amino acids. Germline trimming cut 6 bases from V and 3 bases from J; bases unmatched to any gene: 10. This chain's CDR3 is CASRMGQGAPNQPQHF. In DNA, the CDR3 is TGTGCCAGCAGAATGGGGCAGGGGGCCCCCAATCAGCCCCAGCATTTT.

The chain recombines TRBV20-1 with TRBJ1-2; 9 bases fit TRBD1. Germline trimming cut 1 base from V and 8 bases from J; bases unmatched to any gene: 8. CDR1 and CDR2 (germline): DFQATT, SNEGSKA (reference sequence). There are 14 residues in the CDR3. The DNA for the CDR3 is TGCAGTGCTAGAGGCGGGACAGGGATTGGCGGCTACACCTTC. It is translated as CSARGGTGIGGYTF.

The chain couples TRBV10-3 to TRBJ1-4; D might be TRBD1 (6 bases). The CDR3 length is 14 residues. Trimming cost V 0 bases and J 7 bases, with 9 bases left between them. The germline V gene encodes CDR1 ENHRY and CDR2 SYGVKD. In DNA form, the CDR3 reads TGTGCCATCAGTGAGTCTCCAGGGGTTGAAAAACTGTTTTTT. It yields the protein CAISESPGVEKLFF.

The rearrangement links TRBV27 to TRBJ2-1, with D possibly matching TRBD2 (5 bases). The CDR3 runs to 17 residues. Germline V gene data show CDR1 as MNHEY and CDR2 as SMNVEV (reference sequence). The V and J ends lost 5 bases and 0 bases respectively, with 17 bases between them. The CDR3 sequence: CASSPGLFSLSYNEQFF. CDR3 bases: TGTGCCAGCAGTCCTGGACTCTTTTCTCTCTCCTACAATGAGCAGTTCTTC.

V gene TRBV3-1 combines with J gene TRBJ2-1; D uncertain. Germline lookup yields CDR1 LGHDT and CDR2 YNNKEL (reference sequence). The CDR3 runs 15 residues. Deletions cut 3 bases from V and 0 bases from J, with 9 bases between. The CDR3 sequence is CASSQLQSSYNEQFF. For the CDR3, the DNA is TGTGCCAGCAGCCAGCTACAAAGCTCCTACAATGAGCAGTTCTTC.

CDR3 region: CASSEPSGRNEQFF. The DNA of the CDR3 is TGTGCCAGCAGTGAACCTAGCGGGAGAAATGAGCAGTTCTTC. V usage is TRBV6-2 or TRBV6-3 and J usage is TRBJ2-1, with 10 positions matching TRBD2. Germline V CDR1 and CDR2: MNHEY, SVGEGT. The CDR3 sequence is 14 residues long. With V trimmed by 5 bases and J by 7 bases, 5 bases remained unmatched.

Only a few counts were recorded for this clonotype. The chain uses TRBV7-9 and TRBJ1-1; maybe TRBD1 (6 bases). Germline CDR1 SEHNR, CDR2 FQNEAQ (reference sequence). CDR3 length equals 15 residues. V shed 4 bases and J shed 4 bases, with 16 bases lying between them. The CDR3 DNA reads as TGTGCCAGCAGCTCCCAAGGTGGGGGCTTCACTGAAGCTTTCTTT. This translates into CASSSQGGGFTEAFF. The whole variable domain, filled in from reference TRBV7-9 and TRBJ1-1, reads DTGVSQNPRHKITKRGQNVTFRCDPISEHNRLYWYRQTLGQGPEFLTYFQNEAQLEKSRLLSDRFSAERPKGSFSTLEIQRTEQGDSAMYLCASSSQGGGFTEAFFGQGTRLTVV.

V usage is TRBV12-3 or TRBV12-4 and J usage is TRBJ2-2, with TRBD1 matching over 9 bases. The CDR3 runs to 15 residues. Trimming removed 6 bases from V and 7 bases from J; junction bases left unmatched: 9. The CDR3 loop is CASSKYRGLDGELFF. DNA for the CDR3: TGTGCCAGCAGCAAATACAGGGGGCTAGACGGGGAGCTGTTTTTT.

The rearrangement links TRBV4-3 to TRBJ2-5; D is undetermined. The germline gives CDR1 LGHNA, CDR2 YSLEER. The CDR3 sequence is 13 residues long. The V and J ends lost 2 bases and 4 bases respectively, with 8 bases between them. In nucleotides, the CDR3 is TGCGCCAGCAGCCAATTTCTAGGAGAGACCCAGTACTTC. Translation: CASSQFLGETQYF.

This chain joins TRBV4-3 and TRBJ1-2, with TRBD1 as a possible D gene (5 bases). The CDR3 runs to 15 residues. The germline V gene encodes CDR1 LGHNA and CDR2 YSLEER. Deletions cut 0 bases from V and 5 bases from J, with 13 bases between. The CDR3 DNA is TGCGCCAGCAGCCAAGATTGGGACGTTGAGTATGGCTACACCTTC. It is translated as CASSQDWDVEYGYTF.

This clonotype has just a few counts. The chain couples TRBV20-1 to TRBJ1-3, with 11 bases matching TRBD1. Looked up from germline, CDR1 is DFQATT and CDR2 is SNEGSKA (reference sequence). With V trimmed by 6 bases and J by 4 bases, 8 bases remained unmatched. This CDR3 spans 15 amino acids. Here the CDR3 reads CSARGQGAPGNTIYF. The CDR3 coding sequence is TGCAGTGCCCGAGGACAGGGGGCGCCCGGAAACACCATATATTTT.

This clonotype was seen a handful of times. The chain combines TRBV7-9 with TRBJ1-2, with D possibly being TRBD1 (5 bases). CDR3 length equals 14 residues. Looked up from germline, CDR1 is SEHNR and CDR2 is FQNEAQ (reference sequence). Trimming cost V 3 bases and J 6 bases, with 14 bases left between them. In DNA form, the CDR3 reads TGTGCCAGCAGCTTCGGGACGGGCCCCCATGGCTACACCTTC. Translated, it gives CASSFGTGPHGYTF. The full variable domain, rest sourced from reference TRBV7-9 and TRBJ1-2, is DTGVSQNPRHKITKRGQNVTFRCDPISEHNRLYWYRQTLGQGPEFLTYFQNEAQLEKSRLLSDRFSAERPKGSFSTLEIQRTEQGDSAMYLCASSFGTGPHGYTFGSGTRLTVV.

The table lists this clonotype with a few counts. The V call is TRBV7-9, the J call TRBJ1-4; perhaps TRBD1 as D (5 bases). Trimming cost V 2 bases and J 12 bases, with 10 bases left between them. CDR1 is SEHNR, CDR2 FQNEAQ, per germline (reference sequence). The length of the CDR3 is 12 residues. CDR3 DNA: TGTGCCAGCAGCTTAATTCAACAGGAACTGTTTTTT. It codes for CASSLIQQELFF. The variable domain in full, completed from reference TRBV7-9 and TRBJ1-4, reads DTGVSQNPRHKITKRGQNVTFRCDPISEHNRLYWYRQTLGQGPEFLTYFQNEAQLEKSRLLSDRFSAERPKGSFSTLEIQRTEQGDSAMYLCASSLIQQELFFGSGTQLSVL.

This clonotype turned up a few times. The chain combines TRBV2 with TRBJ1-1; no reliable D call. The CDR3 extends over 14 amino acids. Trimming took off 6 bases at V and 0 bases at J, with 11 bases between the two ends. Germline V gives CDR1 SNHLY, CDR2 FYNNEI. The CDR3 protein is CASRRIDMNTEAFF. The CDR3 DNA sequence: TGTGCCAGCAGGCGAATTGACATGAACACTGAAGCTTTCTTT.

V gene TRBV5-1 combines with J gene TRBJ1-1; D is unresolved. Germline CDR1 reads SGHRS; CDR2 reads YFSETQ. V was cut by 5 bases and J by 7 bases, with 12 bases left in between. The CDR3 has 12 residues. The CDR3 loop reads CASRTPTGEAFF. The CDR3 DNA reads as TGCGCCAGCAGAACACCAACCGGTGAAGCTTTCTTT.

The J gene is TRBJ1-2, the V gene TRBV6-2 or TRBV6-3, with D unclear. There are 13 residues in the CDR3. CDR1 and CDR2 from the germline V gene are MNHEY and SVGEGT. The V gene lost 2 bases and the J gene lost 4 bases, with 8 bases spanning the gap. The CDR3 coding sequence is TGTGCCAGCAGTTACCCGCCCGGCTATGGCTACACCTTC. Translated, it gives CASSYPPGYGYTF.

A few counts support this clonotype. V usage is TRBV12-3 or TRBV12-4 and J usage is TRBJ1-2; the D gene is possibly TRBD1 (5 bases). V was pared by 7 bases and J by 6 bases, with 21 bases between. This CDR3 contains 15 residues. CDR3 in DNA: TGTGCCAGCACCCGAAGGGAGGGACGATCCGATGGCTACACCTTC. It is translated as CASTRREGRSDGYTF.

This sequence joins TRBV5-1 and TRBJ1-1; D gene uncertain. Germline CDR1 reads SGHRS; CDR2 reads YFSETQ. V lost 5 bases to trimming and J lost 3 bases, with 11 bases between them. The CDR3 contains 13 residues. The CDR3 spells CASRNSRDTEAFF. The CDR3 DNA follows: TGCGCCAGCAGAAATTCTCGGGACACTGAAGCTTTCTTT. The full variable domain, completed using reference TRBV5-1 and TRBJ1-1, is KAGVTQTPRYLIKTRGQQVTLSCSPISGHRSVSWYQQTPGQGLQFLFEYFSETQRNKGNFPGRFSGRQFSNSRSEMNVSTLELGDSALYLCASRNSRDTEAFFGQGTRLTVV.

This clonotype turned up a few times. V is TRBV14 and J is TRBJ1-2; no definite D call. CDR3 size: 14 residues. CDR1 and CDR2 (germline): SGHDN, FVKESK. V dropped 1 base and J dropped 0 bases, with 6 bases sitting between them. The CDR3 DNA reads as TGTGCCAGCAGCCAAGCGGTAGCTAACTATGGCTACACCTTC. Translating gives CASSQAVANYGYTF.

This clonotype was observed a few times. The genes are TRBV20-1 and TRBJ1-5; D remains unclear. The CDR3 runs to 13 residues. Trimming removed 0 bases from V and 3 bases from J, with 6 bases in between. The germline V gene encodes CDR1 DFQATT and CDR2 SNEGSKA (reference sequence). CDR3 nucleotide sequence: TGCAGTGCTAGAGATGAGGACAATCAGCCCCAGCATTTT. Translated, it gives CSARDEDNQPQHF.

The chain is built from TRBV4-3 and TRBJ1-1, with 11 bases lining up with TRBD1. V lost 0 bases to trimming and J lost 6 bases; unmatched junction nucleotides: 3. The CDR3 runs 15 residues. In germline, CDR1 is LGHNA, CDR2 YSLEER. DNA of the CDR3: TGCGCCAGCAGCCAAGAACAGGGACAGGGGGCTGAAGCTTTCTTT. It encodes CASSQEQGQGAEAFF.

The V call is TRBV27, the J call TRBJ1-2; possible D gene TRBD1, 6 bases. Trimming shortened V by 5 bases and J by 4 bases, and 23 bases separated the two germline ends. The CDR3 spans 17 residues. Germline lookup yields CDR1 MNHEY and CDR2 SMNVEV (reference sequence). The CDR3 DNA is TGTGCCAGCAGTACGGGACACCGGCGTTCTGTGAGCTATGGCTACACCTTC. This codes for CASSTGHRRSVSYGYTF.

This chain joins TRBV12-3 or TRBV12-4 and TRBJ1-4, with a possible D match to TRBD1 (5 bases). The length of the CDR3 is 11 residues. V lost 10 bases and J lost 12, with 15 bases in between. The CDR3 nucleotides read TGTGCCACCGAAGGGACGGGGGAACTGTTTTTT. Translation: CATEGTGELFF.